This passage covers 10 T cell receptor beta chains from one sample sequenced in a study of vaccination effects on CD4 cells after COVID-19. Antigen-specific CD4+ T cell clonotypes were called by their expansion after viral peptide-pool culture in ViraFEST. It was after around eleven days of culture that CD4+ T cells were isolated. This individual tested PCR-positive for SARS-CoV-2 infection between March and December 2020. Generated by immunoSEQ multiplex PCR, the TCRdb table keeps only in-frame clones and is missing some. The sample lists 20,000 to 30,000 clones; 60% to 80% were seen once. No antigen is known for these receptors. Sequenced here: CD4+ T cells from PBMCs cultured with SARS-CoV-2 spike peptides, sampled before COVID-19 vaccination. The source of these receptors is a human donor who had a prior SARS-CoV-2 infection.

This rearrangement joins TRBV19 to TRBJ1-2, with TRBD1 identical over 10 bases. Germline V gene data show CDR1 as LNHDA and CDR2 as SQIVND (reference sequence). The CDR3 sequence is 16 residues long. Losses at the gene ends were 3 bases for V and 4 bases for J; bases not matched to a gene: 8. This CDR3 is CASSITGTGALYGYTF. The CDR3, as DNA: TGTGCCAGTAGTATTACGGGGACAGGGGCGCTCTATGGCTACACCTTC.

This clone was observed once. The V call is TRBV19, the J call TRBJ1-5, with 7 bases lining up with TRBD1. CDR1 LNHDA and CDR2 SQIVND come from the germline V gene (reference sequence). The CDR3 has 14 amino acids. Germline trimming cut 7 bases from V and 4 bases from J; bases unmatched to any gene: 7. The CDR3 DNA reads TGTGCCAGTAAGTTGGGACAGTATAATCAGCCCCAGCATTTT. Translation: CASKLGQYNQPQHF.

The CDR3 reads CASSLQGSTQYF. CDR3 coding DNA: TGCGCCAGCAGCTTGCAGGGTTCGACGCAGTACTTC. The chain couples TRBV5-1 to TRBJ2-7; TRBD1 is a possible D gene (5 bases). Germline CDR1 SGHRS, CDR2 YFSETQ. The CDR3 consists of 12 residues. V was shortened by 1 base and J by 9 bases, with 11 bases between the two germline ends.

This clone was seen a single time. The chain uses TRBV4-1 and TRBJ1-4; 8 bases agree with TRBD1. Germline CDR1 and CDR2: MGHRA and YSYEKL. This CDR3 spans 16 amino acids. V was pared by 5 bases and J by 1 base, with 6 bases of the junction left unmatched. This chain's CDR3 is CASSSTGTGTNEKLFF. The CDR3, as DNA: TGCGCCAGCAGCTCAACCGGGACAGGAACTAATGAAAAACTGTTTTTT.

This chain links TRBV7-2 with TRBJ1-4, with a possible D match to TRBD1 (5 bases). Germline CDR1 SGHTA, CDR2 FQGNSA. The ends were cut back, 1 base at V and 8 bases at J, with 17 bases in the middle. This CDR3 has 16 residues. CDR3 loop: CASSLVKAGSREKLFF. The CDR3 coding sequence is TGTGCCAGCAGCTTAGTAAAGGCAGGGAGTCGGGAAAAACTGTTTTTT. The variable domain in full, with the rest retrieved from reference TRBV7-2 and TRBJ1-4, is GAGVSQSPSNKVTEKGKDVELRCDPISGHTALYWYRQSLGQGLEFLIYFQGNSAPDKSGLPSDRFSAERTGGSVSTLTIQRTQQEDSAVYLCASSLVKAGSREKLFFGSGTQLSVL.

This clone has more than one count but fewer than ten. V is TRBV2 and J is TRBJ1-2; D is uncertain. V was trimmed by 6 bases and J by 4 bases, leaving 18 bases between them. Germline V gene lookup returns CDR1 SNHLY and CDR2 FYNNEI. This CDR3 has 15 residues. CDR3 DNA: TGTGCCAGCAGACTTACTTGGGGTGGCGTCTATGGCTACACCTTC. This translates into CASRLTWGGVYGYTF.

The genes are TRBV23-1 and TRBJ1-5; TRBD1 matches at 10 bases. TRBV23-1 is an ORF for which the function is uncertain. V dropped 2 bases and J dropped 1; count of bases not matched to a gene: 14. CDR3 length: 20 amino acids. CDR3 in DNA: TGCGCCAGCAGTCAAGGTGCTAACGGGACAGGGGATGGGAGCAATCAGCCCCAGCATTTT. It codes for CASSQGANGTGDGSNQPQHF.

This chain links TRBV6-1 with TRBJ1-3, with D tentatively TRBD1 (5 bases). This CDR3 comprises 14 residues. V was shortened by 2 bases and J by 8 bases, with 13 bases between the two germline ends. Germline V lookup: CDR1 MNHNS, CDR2 SASEGT. The CDR3 loop is CASSESGLGDTIYF. In nucleotides, the CDR3 is TGTGCCAGCAGTGAATCGGGGCTTGGGGACACCATATATTTT.

The V call is TRBV9, the J call TRBJ2-1, with TRBD2 matching over 8 bases. Looked up from germline, CDR1 is SGDLS and CDR2 is YYNGEE. The CDR3 runs 17 residues. V dropped 0 bases and J dropped 3; count of bases not matched to a gene: 8. The CDR3 coding sequence is TGTGCCAGCAGCGTAGACGGAGCGGGAGACTACTACAATGAGCAGTTCTTC. Translation: CASSVDGAGDYYNEQFF.

V gene TRBV7-9 combines with J gene TRBJ2-1; D is undetermined. V dropped 4 bases and J dropped 5 bases, with 12 bases sitting between them. The CDR3 extends over 14 amino acids. Germline CDR1 is SEHNR and CDR2 is FQNEAQ (reference sequence). The CDR3 region has the DNA TGTGCCAGCAGCTCCATGACGGAAGACAATGAGCAGTTCTTC. Protein product: CASSSMTEDNEQFF.